The following is a T cell receptor (beta chain) sequence with its context. Its antigen is still unknown. The sample belongs to a study of lymphopenia after photon versus proton radiotherapy. Regarding the study as a whole: Photon-treated patients lost naive T cells and TCR diversity; proton-treated stayed stable. Post-nadir TCR diversity decline inversely tracked overall survival among those who died. Post-nadir diversity loss with photons came from oligoclonal expansion, particularly CD8+ Temra cells.

This CDR3 has 12 residues. Between the trimmed V and J ends, which lost 2 bases and 11 bases, there was a span of 12 bases. Germline-derived CDR1 and CDR2 are MNHNY and SVGAGI (reference sequence). Only in-frame clones appear in the TCRdb table, and some are missing; sequencing was by immunoSEQ multiplex PCR. This sample has about 40,000 clones; 70% to 90% occur once, and the top ten carry about 2.9%. The clonotype was recovered from a man in his fifties or sixties with gastric cancer. The sample in question was peripheral blood, obtained from a patient treated with photon-based radiotherapy. This sequence joins TRBV6-6 and TRBJ1-1, with D possibly being TRBD1 (5 bases). CDR3 residues: CASSYVGEVAFF. The CDR3, as DNA: TGTGCCAGCAGTTACGTGGGGGAGGTGGCTTTCTTT.